One and the same sample provided the 10 T cell receptor beta chains below, sequenced in a study of T-cell reconstitution after alpha-beta-depleted transplantation in children. Preparation of the TCRbeta library was carried out with unique molecular identifiers. In TCRdb, the PCR reads were re-called with MiXCR into one record per CDR3 protein. The sample lists about 400,000 distinct CDR3 sequences, about a fifth occurring once. This specimen was PBMCs from the stem cell graft donor, taken from the stem cell graft. These receptors came from a human donor who donated a stem cell graft to a child with acute myeloid leukemia.

This sequence joins TRBV6-2 or TRBV6-3 and TRBJ2-1; D unclear. V was shortened by 5 bases and J by 9 bases, with 14 bases between the two germline ends. CDR1 and CDR2 from the germline V gene are MNHEY and SVGEGT. CDR3 length: 13 residues. The CDR3 region is CASSPDLLGEQFF. In DNA, the CDR3 is TGTGCCAGCAGTCCTGACTTGCTCGGTGAGCAGTTCTTC.

This clonotype was found many times. The chain employs TRBV7-2 and TRBJ2-1; D is unclear. V was pared by 1 base and J by 10 bases, with 8 bases between. Germline V CDR1 and CDR2: SGHTA, FQGNSA. This CDR3 spans 12 amino acids. The DNA of the CDR3 is TGTGCCAGCAGCTTAGAGCTGGGGGAGCAGTTCTTC. This codes for CASSLELGEQFF.

The rearrangement joins TRBV19 to TRBJ2-1; 7 bases line up with TRBD2. With V trimmed by 9 bases and J by 6 bases, 32 bases remained unmatched. The CDR3 consists of 21 residues. From germline, CDR1 is LNHDA and CDR2 SQIVND (reference sequence). CDR3 sequence reads: CASGPGVEDWSYSGKSNEQFF. The CDR3 DNA sequence: TGTGCCAGCGGCCCCGGGGTCGAGGACTGGAGCTACAGCGGGAAATCCAATGAGCAGTTCTTC.

In its sample, this clonotype was seen a few times. This chain uses TRBV29-1 with TRBJ1-1; no reliable D call. Trimming removed 4 bases from V and 7 bases from J, with 7 bases in between. Looked up from germline, CDR1 is SQVTM and CDR2 is ANQGSEA. CDR3 length: 10 residues. The CDR3 reads CSVGLVEAFF. The CDR3 coding sequence is TGCAGCGTTGGTTTAGTTGAAGCTTTCTTT.

This clonotype was picked up many times. The chain carries TRBV10-3 and TRBJ1-2; D call uncertain. Germline CDR1 is ENHRY and CDR2 is SYGVKD. Trimming stripped 5 bases from V and 0 bases from J, with 7 bases between. This CDR3 comprises 13 residues. CDR3 bases: TGTGCCATCAGTCCGATAGCTAACTATGGCTACACCTTC. Translating gives CAISPIANYGYTF.

In this sample, this clonotype turned up a few times. The chain has TRBV20-1 and TRBJ1-2; D is uncertain. Germline CDR1 reads DFQATT; CDR2 reads SNEGSKA (reference sequence). The V and J ends lost 0 bases and 8 bases respectively, with 19 bases between them. CDR3 size: 15 residues. CDR3 nucleotides: TGCAGTGCTAGAGATCAAGTCTACAGTTCGGAGGGCTACACCTTC. Translated: CSARDQVYSSEGYTF.

This clonotype came up many times. The chain uses TRBV25-1 and TRBJ2-4; tentative D call: TRBD2 (6 bases). CDR1 and CDR2 (germline): MGHDK, SYGVNS. V shed 0 bases and J shed 8 bases, with 8 bases lying between them. The CDR3 is 13 amino acids. CDR3 nucleotides: TGTGCCAGCAGTGAATACGGGAGAGACATTCAGTACTTC. Protein sequence: CASSEYGRDIQYF.

This clonotype was seen a few times. The CDR3 region has the DNA TGCAGCGTTGTGGCGGGAGGGAGCTCCTACGAGCAGTACTTC. This gives the protein CSVVAGGSSYEQYF. The chain uses TRBV29-1 and TRBJ2-7, with TRBD2 matching 9 bases. The junction had 4 bases not matched to a gene; V was cut back by 4 bases and J by 0 bases. Germline values: CDR1 SQVTM, CDR2 ANQGSEA. The CDR3 runs to 14 residues.

The chain has TRBV20-1 and TRBJ1-1, with no clear D. This CDR3 has 13 residues. Trimming stripped 4 bases from V and 1 base from J, with 10 bases between. Germline loops: CDR1 DFQATT, CDR2 SNEGSKA (reference sequence). Here the CDR3 DNA reads TGCAGTGCTATCGAGGACCCGAACACTGAAGCTTTCTTT. This encodes CSAIEDPNTEAFF.

The table lists this clonotype with many counts. This sequence joins TRBV7-9 and TRBJ1-1, with D possibly being TRBD1 (5 bases). The CDR3 extends over 16 amino acids. The V gene lost 0 bases and the J gene lost 0 bases, with 11 bases spanning the gap. Germline V gives CDR1 SEHNR, CDR2 FQNEAQ (reference sequence). CDR3 nucleotides: TGTGCCAGCAGCTTAGCTTCAGGGACTATGAACACTGAAGCTTTCTTT. This gives the protein CASSLASGTMNTEAFF.